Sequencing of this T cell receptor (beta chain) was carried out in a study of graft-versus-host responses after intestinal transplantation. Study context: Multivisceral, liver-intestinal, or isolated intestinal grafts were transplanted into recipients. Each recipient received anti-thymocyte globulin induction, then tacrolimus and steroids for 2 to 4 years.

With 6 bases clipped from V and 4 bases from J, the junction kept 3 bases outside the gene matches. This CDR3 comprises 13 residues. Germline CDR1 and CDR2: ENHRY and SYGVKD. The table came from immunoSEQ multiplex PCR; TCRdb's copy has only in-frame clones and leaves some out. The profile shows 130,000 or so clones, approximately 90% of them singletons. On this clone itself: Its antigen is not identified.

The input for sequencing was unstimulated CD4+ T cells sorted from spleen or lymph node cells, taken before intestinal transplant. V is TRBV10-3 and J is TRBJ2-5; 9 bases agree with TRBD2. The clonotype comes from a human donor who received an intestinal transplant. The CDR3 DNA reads TGTGCCATCAGGGCAGCGGGAGGAGAGACCCAGTACTTC. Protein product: CAIRAAGGETQYF.